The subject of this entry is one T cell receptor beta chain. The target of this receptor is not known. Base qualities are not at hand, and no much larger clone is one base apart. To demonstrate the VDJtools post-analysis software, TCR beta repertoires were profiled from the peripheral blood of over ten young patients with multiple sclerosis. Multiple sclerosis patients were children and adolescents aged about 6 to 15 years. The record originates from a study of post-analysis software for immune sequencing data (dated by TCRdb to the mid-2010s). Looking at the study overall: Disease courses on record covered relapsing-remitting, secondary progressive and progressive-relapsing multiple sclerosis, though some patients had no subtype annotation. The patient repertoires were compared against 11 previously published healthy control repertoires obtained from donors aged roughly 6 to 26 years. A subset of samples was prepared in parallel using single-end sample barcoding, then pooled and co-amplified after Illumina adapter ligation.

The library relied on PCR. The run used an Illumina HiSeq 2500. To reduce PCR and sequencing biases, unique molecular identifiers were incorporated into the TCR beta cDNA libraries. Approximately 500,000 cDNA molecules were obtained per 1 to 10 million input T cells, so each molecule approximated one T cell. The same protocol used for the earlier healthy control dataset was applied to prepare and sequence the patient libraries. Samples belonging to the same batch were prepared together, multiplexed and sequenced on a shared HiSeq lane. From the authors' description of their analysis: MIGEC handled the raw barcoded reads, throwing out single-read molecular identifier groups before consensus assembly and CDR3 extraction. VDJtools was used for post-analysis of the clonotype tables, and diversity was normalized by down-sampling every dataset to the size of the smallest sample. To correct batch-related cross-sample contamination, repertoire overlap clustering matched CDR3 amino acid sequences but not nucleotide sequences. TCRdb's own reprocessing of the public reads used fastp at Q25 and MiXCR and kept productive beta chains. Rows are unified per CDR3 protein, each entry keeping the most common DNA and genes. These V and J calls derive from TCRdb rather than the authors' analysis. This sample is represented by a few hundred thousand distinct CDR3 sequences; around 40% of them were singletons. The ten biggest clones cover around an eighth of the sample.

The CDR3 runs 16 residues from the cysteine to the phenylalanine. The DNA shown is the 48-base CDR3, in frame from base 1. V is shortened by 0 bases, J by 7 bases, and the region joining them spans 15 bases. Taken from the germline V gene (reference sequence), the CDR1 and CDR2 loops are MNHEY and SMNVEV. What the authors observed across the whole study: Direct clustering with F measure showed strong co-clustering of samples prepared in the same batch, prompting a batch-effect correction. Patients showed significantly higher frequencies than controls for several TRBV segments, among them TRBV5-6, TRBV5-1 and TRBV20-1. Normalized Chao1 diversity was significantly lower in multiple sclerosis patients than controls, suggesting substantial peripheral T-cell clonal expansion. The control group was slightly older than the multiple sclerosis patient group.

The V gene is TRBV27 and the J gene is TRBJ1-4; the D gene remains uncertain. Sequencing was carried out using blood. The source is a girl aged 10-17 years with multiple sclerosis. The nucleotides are TGTGCCAGCAGTTTATCGAAAGCGGGGAGTGGTGAAAAACTGTTTTTT. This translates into CASSLSKAGSGEKLFF.